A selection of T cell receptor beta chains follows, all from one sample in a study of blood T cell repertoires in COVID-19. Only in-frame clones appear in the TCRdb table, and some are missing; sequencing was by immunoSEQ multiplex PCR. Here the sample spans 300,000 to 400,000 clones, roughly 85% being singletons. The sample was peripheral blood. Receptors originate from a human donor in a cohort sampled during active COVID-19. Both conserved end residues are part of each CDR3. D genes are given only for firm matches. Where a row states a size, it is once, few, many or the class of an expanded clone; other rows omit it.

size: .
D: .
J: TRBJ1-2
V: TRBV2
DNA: TGTGCCAGCTCCCCCGGGCAGGGTGCTAACTATGGCTACACCTTC
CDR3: CASSPGQGANYGYTF

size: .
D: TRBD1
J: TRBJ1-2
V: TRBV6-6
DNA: TGTGCCAGCAGTTACGACAGGGCTTTCTACACCTTC
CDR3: CASSYDRAFYTF

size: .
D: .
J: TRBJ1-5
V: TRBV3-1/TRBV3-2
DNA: TGTGCCAGCAGCCAAGAGGGCAGTAATCAGCCCCAGCATTTT
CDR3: CASSQEGSNQPQHF

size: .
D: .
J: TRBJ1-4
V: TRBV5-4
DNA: TGTGCCAGCAGCTTGGGTCGGACAGACCTAGCAACTAATGAAAAACTGTTTTTT
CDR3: CASSLGRTDLATNEKLFF

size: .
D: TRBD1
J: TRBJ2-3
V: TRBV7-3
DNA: TGTGCCAGCAGCCTCACCGGGACAGACACAGATACGCAGTATTTT
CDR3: CASSLTGTDTDTQYF

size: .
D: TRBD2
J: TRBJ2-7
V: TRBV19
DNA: TGTGCCAGTAGGGGACTAGCGGCCTACGAGCAGTACTTC
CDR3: CASRGLAAYEQYF

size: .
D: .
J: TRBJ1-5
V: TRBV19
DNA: TGTGCCAGTACCCTTATATACTCATCCCGGGAGGATCAGCCCCAGCATTTT
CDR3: CASTLIYSSREDQPQHF

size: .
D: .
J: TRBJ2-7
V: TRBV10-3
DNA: TGTGCCATCAGTGAGAACCGACTACCCCCCTACGAGCAGTACTTC
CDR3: CAISENRLPPYEQYF

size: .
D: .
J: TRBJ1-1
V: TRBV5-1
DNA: TGCGCCAGCATGGGTCCAGGGGCAGAAGCTTTCTTT
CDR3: CASMGPGAEAFF

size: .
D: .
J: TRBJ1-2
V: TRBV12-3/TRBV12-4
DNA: TGTGCCAGCAGGAGCGCGCGGGACTATGGCTACACCTTC
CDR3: CASRSARDYGYTF

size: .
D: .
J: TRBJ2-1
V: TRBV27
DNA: TGTGCCAGCAGTTCCTACAGGGATCGCAATGAGCAGTTCTTC
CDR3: CASSSYRDRNEQFF

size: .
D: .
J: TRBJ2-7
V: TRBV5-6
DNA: TGTGCCAGCAGCTTCCCCTCGGACAGCGAAGGACACGAGCAGTACTTC
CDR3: CASSFPSDSEGHEQYF

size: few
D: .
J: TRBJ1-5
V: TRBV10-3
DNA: TGTGCCATCCGCGAAGGGGCGAGCAATCAGCCCCAGCATTTT
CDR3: CAIREGASNQPQHF

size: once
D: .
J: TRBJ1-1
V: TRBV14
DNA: TGTGCCAGCAGCCAGGTTCCTGTCGGGGGGGCTTTCTTT
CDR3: CASSQVPVGGAFF

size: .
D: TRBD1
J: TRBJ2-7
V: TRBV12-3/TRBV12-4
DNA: TGTGCCAGCCTAGATACAGGGGGCTACGAGCAGTACTTC
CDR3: CASLDTGGYEQYF

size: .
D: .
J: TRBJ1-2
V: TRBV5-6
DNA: TGTGCCAGCAGCTTGAGAGGGAACTTCTATGGCTACACCTTC
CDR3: CASSLRGNFYGYTF

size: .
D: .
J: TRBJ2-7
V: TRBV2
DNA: TGTGCCAGCATGGTCGTTCCCGGGAACGAGCAGTACTTC
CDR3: CASMVVPGNEQYF

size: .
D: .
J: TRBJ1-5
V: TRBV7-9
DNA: TGTGCCAGCAGCTTTAGTGGTCAGCCCCAGCATTTT
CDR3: CASSFSGQPQHF

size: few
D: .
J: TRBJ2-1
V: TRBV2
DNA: TGTGCCAGCAGGAGATCCCGGGGAGGGGGGGATGAGCAGTTCTTC
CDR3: CASRRSRGGGDEQFF

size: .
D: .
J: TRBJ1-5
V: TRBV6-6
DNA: TGTGCCAGCAGTTACTTCCAGGTCAGCAATCAGCCCCAGCATTTT
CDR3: CASSYFQVSNQPQHF

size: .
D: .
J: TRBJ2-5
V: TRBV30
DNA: TGTGCCTGGAGTCTGGACAGCCGTGGGGAGACCCAGTACTTC
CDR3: CAWSLDSRGETQYF

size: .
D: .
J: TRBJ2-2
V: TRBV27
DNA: TGTGCCAGCAGTTTATCGTTGGCTAGCGAGGCCTACACCGGGGAGCTGTTTTTT
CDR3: CASSLSLASEAYTGELFF

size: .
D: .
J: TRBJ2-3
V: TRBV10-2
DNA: TGCGCCAGCAGTGAGTCGACCCGGGGCACAGATACGCAGTATTTT
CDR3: CASSESTRGTDTQYF

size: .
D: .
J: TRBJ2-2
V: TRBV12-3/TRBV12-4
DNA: TGTGCCAGCAGCCCCCTATGGAGCGGGGAGCTGTTTTTT
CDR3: CASSPLWSGELFF

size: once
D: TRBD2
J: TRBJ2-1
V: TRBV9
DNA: TGTGCCAGCAGCGTATGGTCTAGCGGAGGTGAGCAGTTCTTC
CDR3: CASSVWSSGGEQFF

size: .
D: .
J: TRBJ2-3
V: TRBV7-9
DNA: TGTGCCAGCCTTATCCAGGGGACAGATACGCAGTATTTT
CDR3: CASLIQGTDTQYF

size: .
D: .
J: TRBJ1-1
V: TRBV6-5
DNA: TGTGCCAGCAGTTACTCGTCCGGGTCGAACACTGAAGCTTTCTTT
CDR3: CASSYSSGSNTEAFF

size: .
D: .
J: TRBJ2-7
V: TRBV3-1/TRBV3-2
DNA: TGTGCCAGCAGCCGGCAGGCCAGCTCCTACGAGCAGTACTTC
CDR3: CASSRQASSYEQYF

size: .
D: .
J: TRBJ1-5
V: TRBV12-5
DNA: TGTGCTAGTGGTTTGGGAGGACAGAGCAATCAGCCCCAGCATTTT
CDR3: CASGLGGQSNQPQHF

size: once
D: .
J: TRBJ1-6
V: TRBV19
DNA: TGTGCCAGTAGCATAGGACGGGAAAATTCACCCCTCCACTTT
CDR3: CASSIGRENSPLHF

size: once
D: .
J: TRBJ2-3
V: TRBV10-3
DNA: TGTGCCATCAGTGAGGCAGGGCGTGATACGCAGTATTTT
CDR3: CAISEAGRDTQYF

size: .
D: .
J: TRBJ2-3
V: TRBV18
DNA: TGTGCCAGCTCACCCAACAGGGGAGGCGCAGATACGCAGTATTTT
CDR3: CASSPNRGGADTQYF

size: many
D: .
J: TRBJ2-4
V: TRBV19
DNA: TGTGCCAGTAGTATTCCCTGGAGGACGGAAGCCAAAAACATTCAGTACTTC
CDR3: CASSIPWRTEAKNIQYF

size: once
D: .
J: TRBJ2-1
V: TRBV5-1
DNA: TGCGCCAGCAGTCCGACAGTAACAGGGATTTCCTACAATGAGCAGTTCTTC
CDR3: CASSPTVTGISYNEQFF

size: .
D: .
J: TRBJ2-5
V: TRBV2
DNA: TGTGCCAGCAGTGTAGTTAGGGGGGAGACCCAGTACTTC
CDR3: CASSVVRGETQYF

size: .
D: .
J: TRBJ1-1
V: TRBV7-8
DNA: TGTGCCAGCAGCTTAGCGCGATTCTACAGCATAGGAGCTTTCTTT
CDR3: CASSLARFYSIGAFF

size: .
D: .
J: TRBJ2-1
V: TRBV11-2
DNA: TGTGCCAGCAGCGGGAGGGGGACTGACTACAATGAGCAGTTCTTC
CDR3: CASSGRGTDYNEQFF

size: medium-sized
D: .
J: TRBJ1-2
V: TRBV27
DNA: TGTGCCAGCAGTTTTTCAGGGGACGGGTCCTACACCTTC
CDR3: CASSFSGDGSYTF

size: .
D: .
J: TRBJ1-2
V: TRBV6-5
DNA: TGTGCCAGCAGTTCGTCAACAGGGAAGTCTGGCTACACCTTC
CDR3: CASSSSTGKSGYTF

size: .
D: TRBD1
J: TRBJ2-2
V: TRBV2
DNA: TGTGCCATTAGGGGACAGGGGGCCGGCGGGGAGCTGTTTTTT
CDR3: CAIRGQGAGGELFF

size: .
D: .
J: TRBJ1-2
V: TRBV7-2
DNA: TGTGCCAGCAGCTTAGGCCAAGGGAGCTTCTATGGCTACACCTTC
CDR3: CASSLGQGSFYGYTF

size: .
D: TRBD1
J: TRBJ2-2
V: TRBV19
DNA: TGTGCCAGTAGACTTAACTACAGGGGTTCCGGGGAGCTGTTTTTT
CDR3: CASRLNYRGSGELFF

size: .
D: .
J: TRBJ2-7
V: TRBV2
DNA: TGTGCCAGCAGTTGGACAGACGAGCAGTACTTC
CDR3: CASSWTDEQYF

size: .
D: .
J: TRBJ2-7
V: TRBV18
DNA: TGTGCCAGCTCTCTTGACAGCGCATTGTCCTACGAGCAGTACTTC
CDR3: CASSLDSALSYEQYF

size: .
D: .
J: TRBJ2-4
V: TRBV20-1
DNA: TGCAGTGCTACCTACAAAAACATTCAGTACTTC
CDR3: CSATYKNIQYF